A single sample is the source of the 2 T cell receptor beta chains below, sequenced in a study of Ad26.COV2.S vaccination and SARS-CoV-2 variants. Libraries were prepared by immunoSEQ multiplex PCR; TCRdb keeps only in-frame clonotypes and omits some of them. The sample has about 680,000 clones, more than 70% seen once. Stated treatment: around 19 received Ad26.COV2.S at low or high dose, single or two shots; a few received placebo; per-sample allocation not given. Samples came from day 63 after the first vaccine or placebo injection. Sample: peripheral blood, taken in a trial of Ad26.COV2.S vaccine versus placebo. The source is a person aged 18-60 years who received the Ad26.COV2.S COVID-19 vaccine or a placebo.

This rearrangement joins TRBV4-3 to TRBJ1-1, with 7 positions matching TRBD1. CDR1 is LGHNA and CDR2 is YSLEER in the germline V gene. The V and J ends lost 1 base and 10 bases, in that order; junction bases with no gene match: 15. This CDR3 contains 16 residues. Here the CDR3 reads CASSQGTGTDESGAFF. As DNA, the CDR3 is TGCGCCAGCAGCCAAGGCACGGGGACAGATGAAAGTGGAGCTTTCTTT.

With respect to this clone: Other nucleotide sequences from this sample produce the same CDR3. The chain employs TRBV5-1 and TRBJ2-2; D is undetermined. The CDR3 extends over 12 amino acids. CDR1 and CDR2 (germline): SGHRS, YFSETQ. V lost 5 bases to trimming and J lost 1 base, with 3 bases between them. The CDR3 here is CASSLNTGELFF. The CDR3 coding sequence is TGCGCCAGCAGTCTGAACACCGGGGAGCTGTTTTTT.